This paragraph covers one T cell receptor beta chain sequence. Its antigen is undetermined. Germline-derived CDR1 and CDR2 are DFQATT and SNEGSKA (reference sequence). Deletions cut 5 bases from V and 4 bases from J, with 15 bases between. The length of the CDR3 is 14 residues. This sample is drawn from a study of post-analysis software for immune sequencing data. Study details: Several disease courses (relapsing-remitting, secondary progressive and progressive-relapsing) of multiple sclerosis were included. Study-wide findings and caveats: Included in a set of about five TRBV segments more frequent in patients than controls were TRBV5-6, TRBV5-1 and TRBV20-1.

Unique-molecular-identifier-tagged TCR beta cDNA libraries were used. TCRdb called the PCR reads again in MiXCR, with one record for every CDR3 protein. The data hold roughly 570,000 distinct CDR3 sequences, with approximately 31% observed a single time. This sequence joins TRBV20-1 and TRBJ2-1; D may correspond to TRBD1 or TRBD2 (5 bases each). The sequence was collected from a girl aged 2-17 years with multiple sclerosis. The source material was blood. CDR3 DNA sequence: TGCAGTGCTCCGATCTATGGGGGATACAATGAGCAGTTCTTC. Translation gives CSAPIYGGYNEQFF.